This is a list of T cell receptor beta chains from one sample in a study of shared clonotypes between healthy human individuals. Data came from immunoSEQ multiplex PCR; TCRdb stores just in-frame clones and leaves some out. The sample lists about 460,000 clones, approximately 71% seen once, with 12% in the top ten. The sequencing sample was made of PBMCs. These receptors originate from a woman aged 35 to 49 in good health. Some clones in this sample may be carry-over from other donors' samples. Both conserved end residues are part of each CDR3. D genes are given only for firm matches. For some rows the clone size is stated as once, few or many, or as a class when expanded; others skip it.

j_call v_call clone_size d_call cdr3_aa cdr3_nt
TRBJ1-2 TRBV11-1 few NA CASSLDRRNYGYTF TGTGCCAGCAGCTTAGATCGCAGAAACTATGGCTACACCTTC
TRBJ2-1 TRBV19 many TRBD2 CASSSTGGRYNEQFF TGTGCCAGTAGTTCTACGGGAGGGCGGTACAATGAGCAGTTCTTC
TRBJ1-2 TRBV5-5 NA NA CASNQGPKYGYTF TGTGCCAGCAACCAGGGGCCCAAGTATGGCTACACCTTC
TRBJ2-3 TRBV19 few NA CASSIEGRGTDTQYF TGTGCCAGTAGTATAGAGGGAAGGGGCACAGATACGCAGTATTTT
TRBJ2-7 TRBV4-3 NA NA CASSQDPGTQGEQYF TGCGCCAGCAGCCAAGATCCCGGCACTCAGGGCGAGCAGTACTTC
TRBJ1-5 TRBV28 NA NA CASSLDFNQPQHF TGTGCCAGCAGCTTGGATTTTAATCAGCCCCAGCATTTT
TRBJ1-2 TRBV5-4 NA NA CASSLRRSYGYTF TGTGCCAGCAGCTTGAGGCGATCCTATGGCTACACCTTC
TRBJ1-6 TRBV4-2 NA NA CASSQVSGANSPLHF TGTGCCAGCAGCCAAGTGTCAGGGGCCAATTCACCCCTCCACTTT
TRBJ2-7 TRBV5-6 NA TRBD2 CASSSPLREKDYEQYF TGTGCCAGCAGCTCCCCTTTGCGGGAGAAGGACTACGAGCAGTACTTC
TRBJ2-1 TRBV7-2 NA TRBD2 CASSLVSGNLNEQFF TGTGCCAGCAGCTTAGTTAGCGGGAACCTCAATGAGCAGTTCTTC
TRBJ1-2 TRBV20-1 NA NA CSARTGGFYTF TGCAGTGCTAGGACGGGAGGTTTCTACACCTTC
TRBJ2-7 TRBV27 NA TRBD1 CASSLGQGTYEQYF TGTGCCAGCAGTTTAGGACAGGGGACCTACGAGCAGTACTTC
TRBJ2-5 TRBV7-8 NA NA CASSPDELWVAQYF TGTGCCAGCAGCCCGGACGAGCTATGGGTGGCCCAGTACTTC
TRBJ2-7 TRBV28 NA NA CASSLTGSEQYF TGTGCCAGCAGCCTCACGGGATCCGAGCAGTACTTC
TRBJ2-2 TRBV4-3 few NA CASSPSTRTTNTGELSF TGCGCCAGCAGCCCCTCTACGCGGACAACGAACACCGGGGAGCTGTCTTTT
TRBJ1-3 TRBV28 NA TRBD1 CASSLRQGVAGNTIYF TGTGCCAGCAGTTTACGACAGGGGGTTGCTGGAAACACCATATATTTT
TRBJ2-1 TRBV7-3 NA NA CASSFDRRNEQFF TGTGCCAGCAGCTTCGATCGACGCAATGAGCAGTTCTTC
TRBJ2-5 TRBV11-2 NA NA CASSLDRYVETQYF TGTGCCAGCAGCTTAGATCGCTATGTAGAGACCCAGTACTTC
TRBJ2-2 TRBV19 NA TRBD1 CASSLGQANTGELFF TGTGCCAGTAGTTTGGGACAGGCTAACACCGGGGAGCTGTTTTTT
TRBJ1-2 TRBV6-6 NA NA CASRVRASYGYTF TGTGCCAGCCGGGTCCGGGCTAGCTATGGCTACACCTTC
TRBJ2-6 TRBV11-1 NA TRBD1 CASADRAGANVLTF TGTGCCAGCGCCGACAGGGCTGGGGCCAACGTCCTGACTTTC
TRBJ2-7 TRBV5-1 many TRBD2 CASSLATSGLRPYEQYF TGCGCCAGCAGCTTGGCGACTAGCGGGCTGAGGCCCTACGAGCAGTACTTC
TRBJ1-4 TRBV28 few TRBD1 CASSADRVEKLFF TGTGCCAGCTCCGCCGACAGGGTTGAAAAACTGTTTTTT
TRBJ2-7 TRBV27 NA NA CASSLGGNSYEQYF TGTGCCAGCAGTTTAGGGGGGAATTCCTACGAGCAGTACTTC
TRBJ1-4 TRBV4-1 NA NA CASSPLYFRDPHEKLFF TGCGCCAGCAGCCCCCTATACTTCCGGGACCCCCATGAAAAACTGTTTTTT
TRBJ2-3 TRBV7-7 NA NA CASSLGRGSVDTQYF TGTGCCAGCAGCTTAGGCCGGGGGAGCGTGGATACGCAGTATTTT
TRBJ1-4 TRBV28 once TRBD1 CASSSGQGGREKLFF TGTGCCAGCAGTTCGGGACAGGGTGGGAGGGAAAAACTGTTTTTT
TRBJ1-1 TRBV6-5 NA TRBD1 CASSQDRGRDTEAFF TGTGCCAGCAGTCAGGACAGGGGGCGAGACACTGAAGCTTTCTTT
TRBJ2-7 TRBV30 few TRBD2 CAWSVGLAGGGYEQYF TGTGCCTGGAGTGTAGGGCTAGCGGGAGGTGGATACGAGCAGTACTTC
TRBJ2-3 TRBV10-2 NA TRBD2 CASSLFGTSGSSDTQYF TGCGCCAGCAGTTTATTCGGGACTAGCGGGAGTTCAGATACGCAGTATTTT
TRBJ2-1 TRBV13 NA TRBD2 CASSTTGTSGGNEQFF TGTGCCAGCAGCACTACCGGGACTAGCGGGGGGAATGAGCAGTTCTTC
TRBJ1-2 TRBV7-9 NA NA CASSSLRRTGLGYTF TGTGCCAGCAGCTCTCTGCGCAGGACTGGCCTTGGCTACACCTTC
TRBJ2-1 TRBV19 NA TRBD2 CASHRERGGPYNEQFF TGTGCCAGTCATAGGGAGCGGGGAGGGCCATACAATGAGCAGTTCTTC
TRBJ2-1 TRBV30 NA NA CAQSSYNEQFF TGTGCACAAAGCTCCTACAATGAGCAGTTCTTC
TRBJ2-7 TRBV28 NA NA CASSQPPGHPQQYF TGTGCCAGCAGTCAACCTCCGGGACACCCGCAGCAGTACTTC
TRBJ1-1 TRBV10-1 NA NA CASSESSVLNTEAFF TGCGCCAGCAGTGAGTCATCCGTTTTGAACACTGAAGCTTTCTTT
TRBJ1-2 TRBV5-1 NA TRBD1 CASSFTGGAGSYTF TGCGCCAGCAGCTTCACAGGGGGCGCAGGGAGCTACACCTTC
TRBJ2-7 TRBV2 NA NA CASSVLVPSNYEQYF TGTGCCAGCAGTGTATTAGTCCCATCTAACTACGAGCAGTACTTC
TRBJ2-7 TRBV6-1 NA TRBD1 CASSGPGTGIGYEQYF TGTGCCAGCAGTGGACCAGGGACAGGGATTGGGTACGAGCAGTACTTC
TRBJ2-3 TRBV18 NA TRBD1 CASSPGTGGTAYTQYF TGTGCCAGCTCACCCGGGACAGGGGGAACGGCGTATACGCAGTATTTT
TRBJ2-7 TRBV30 NA TRBD1 CAWSEGQGAGEQYF TGTGCCTGGAGTGAGGGACAGGGGGCGGGTGAGCAGTACTTC